A single TCR beta chain is shown here with its context. The sample is drawn from a study of OX40 agonist ivuxolimab in advanced cancers. The CDR3 spans 15 residues. Using immunoSEQ multiplex PCR, the repertoire was profiled, and TCRdb retains in-frame clones only, with some absent. The data contain tens of thousands of clones, around 85% of them singletons. The rearrangement uses TRBV21-1 and TRBJ2-7. TRBV21-1 is annotated as a pseudogene. This receptor was identified in an adult with an advanced solid tumor such as melanoma, head and neck, liver or kidney cancer. The sequencing used CD4+ or CD8+ T cells sorted from blood, collected in a trial of the OX40 agonist ivuxolimab. The CDR3 region is CASADRAGPSYEQYF. The CDR3 nucleotides are TGTGCCAGCGCCGACCGAGCCGGACCTTCCTACGAGCAGTACTTC.